This record looks at one T cell receptor (beta chain) sequence and its context. The data belong to a study of blood T cell repertoires in COVID-19. Study overall: Acute and convalescent COVID-19 samples came from the United States, Italy and Spain. Nucleic acid was either cDNA or gDNA, and it came from T cells, B-cell-depleted T cells, or PBMCs.

V shed 4 bases, J shed 7 bases, and the junction held 11 bases outside the gene matches. CDR1 LGHNA and CDR2 YNFKEQ come from the germline V gene. This CDR3 is 15 amino acids long. Per the original methods: Amplification with reference gene primers provided the estimates of nucleated cell counts. Some clones are missing from TCRdb's copy, which holds only in-frame ones; the method was immunoSEQ multiplex PCR. D and trimming were read from the DNA, whereas the V and J calls and clone size are those reported in that table. The sample shows about 130,000 clones, around 81% of them seen only once. This chain connects TRBV4-2 to TRBJ1-2; TRBD1 matches 8 bases. The TCR comes from a woman aged 45 to 65 with acute or convalescent COVID-19. Material: peripheral blood. CDR3 in DNA: TGTGCCAGCAGCCCCCCCGGGACAGGTTTTGGTGGCTACACCTTC. Translating it yields CASSPPGTGFGGYTF.